The rows below give T cell receptor beta chains drawn from one sample of a study of cytomegalovirus exposure and HLA in healthy donors. Generated by immunoSEQ multiplex PCR, the TCRdb table keeps only in-frame clones and is missing some. The repertoire holds 100,000 to 150,000 clones, with roughly 80% as singletons. Sequencing was done on a sample of PBMCs. Receptors were obtained from a female donor in good health and CMV-seropositive. CDR3s include the opening cysteine and the closing phenylalanine or tryptophan. The order of the fields is D gene, V gene, J gene, clone size, CDR3 DNA, CDR3 protein. The D gene is left open where the match is weak. Some rows have no size entry. The others give once, few or many, or a class for an expanded clone.

d_call: TRBD1; v_call: TRBV7-9; j_call: TRBJ1-4; clone_size: few; cdr3_nt: TGTGCCAGCAGCCCTGTGACAGGGGGCAATGAAAAACTGTTTTTT; cdr3_aa: CASSPVTGGNEKLFF
d_call: .; v_call: TRBV14; j_call: TRBJ1-2; clone_size: .; cdr3_nt: TGTGCCAGCAGCCGCAATTATGAAGGAGGCACCTTC; cdr3_aa: CASSRNYEGGTF
d_call: .; v_call: TRBV7-9; j_call: TRBJ2-5; clone_size: .; cdr3_nt: TGTGCCAGCAGCCCCCAGGAGACCCAGTACTTC; cdr3_aa: CASSPQETQYF
d_call: TRBD1; v_call: TRBV19; j_call: TRBJ2-3; clone_size: once; cdr3_nt: TGTGCCAGTAGTACCCGTCGGACAGGGGCACGCACAGATACGCAGTATTTT; cdr3_aa: CASSTRRTGARTDTQYF
d_call: .; v_call: TRBV5-1; j_call: TRBJ2-7; clone_size: .; cdr3_nt: TGCGCCAGCAGCTTGGGGCTAGCAGAGGGAAACGAGCAGTACTTC; cdr3_aa: CASSLGLAEGNEQYF
d_call: .; v_call: TRBV6-5; j_call: TRBJ2-3; clone_size: .; cdr3_nt: TGTGCCAGCAGTCGCGACAGGCTAGATACGCAGTATTTT; cdr3_aa: CASSRDRLDTQYF
d_call: .; v_call: TRBV7-2; j_call: TRBJ2-1; clone_size: .; cdr3_nt: TGTGCCAGCAGCGCGCAGGGGGGCAATGAGCAGTTCTTC; cdr3_aa: CASSAQGGNEQFF
d_call: .; v_call: TRBV30; j_call: TRBJ1-4; clone_size: .; cdr3_nt: TGTGCCTGGAGTGTTATAAATGAAAAACTGTTTTTT; cdr3_aa: CAWSVINEKLFF
d_call: .; v_call: TRBV6-6; j_call: TRBJ2-1; clone_size: .; cdr3_nt: TGTGCCAGCAGTTCCCAGGGTGATGAGCAGTTCTTC; cdr3_aa: CASSSQGDEQFF
d_call: TRBD2; v_call: TRBV25-1; j_call: TRBJ2-1; clone_size: .; cdr3_nt: TGTGCCAGCAGTGACGCGGGGGGGAGGTACAATGAGCAGTTCTTC; cdr3_aa: CASSDAGGRYNEQFF
d_call: .; v_call: TRBV6-1; j_call: TRBJ1-2; clone_size: few; cdr3_nt: TGTGCCAGCACCCGACCGGGGGTCGACTACTACACCTTC; cdr3_aa: CASTRPGVDYYTF
d_call: .; v_call: TRBV28; j_call: TRBJ1-2; clone_size: .; cdr3_nt: TGTGCCAGCAGCCGACAGTCGTATGGCTACACCTTC; cdr3_aa: CASSRQSYGYTF
d_call: TRBD2; v_call: TRBV5-4; j_call: TRBJ2-3; clone_size: .; cdr3_nt: TGTGCCAGCAGCTCCGCGGGGGGCCCCACAGATACGCAGTATTTT; cdr3_aa: CASSSAGGPTDTQYF
d_call: TRBD1; v_call: TRBV6-6; j_call: TRBJ1-6; clone_size: .; cdr3_nt: TGTGCCAGCTTAGGGGGCAGCTCCTATAATTCACCCCTCCACTTT; cdr3_aa: CASLGGSSYNSPLHF
d_call: .; v_call: TRBV25-1; j_call: TRBJ2-7; clone_size: once; cdr3_nt: TGTGCCAGCAGTGCCTCAGACCGGGGTACGTGGTGGGAGCAGTACTTC; cdr3_aa: CASSASDRGTWWEQYF
d_call: .; v_call: TRBV28; j_call: TRBJ1-5; clone_size: .; cdr3_nt: TGTGCCAGCAGTTACCCAGGACAGTTCAATCAGCCCCAGCATTTT; cdr3_aa: CASSYPGQFNQPQHF
d_call: TRBD1; v_call: TRBV18; j_call: TRBJ2-7; clone_size: .; cdr3_nt: TGTGCCAGCTCACCACCGCAGGGGGCTCGGGAGCAGTACTTC; cdr3_aa: CASSPPQGAREQYF
d_call: .; v_call: TRBV7-3; j_call: TRBJ2-5; clone_size: .; cdr3_nt: TGTGCCAGCAAGCCAGGGAACCAAGAGACCCAGTACTTC; cdr3_aa: CASKPGNQETQYF
d_call: .; v_call: TRBV11-3; j_call: TRBJ2-7; clone_size: .; cdr3_nt: TGTGCCAGCAGCTTAGATTCGGTTAGCTCCTACGAGCAGTACTTC; cdr3_aa: CASSLDSVSSYEQYF
d_call: .; v_call: TRBV7-7; j_call: TRBJ2-7; clone_size: .; cdr3_nt: TGTGCTAGCAGCTTAAACCGAGCCTACGAGCAGTACTTC; cdr3_aa: CASSLNRAYEQYF
d_call: .; v_call: TRBV5-1; j_call: TRBJ1-6; clone_size: .; cdr3_nt: TGCGCCAGCAGCCCCCCCGAGGGTAATTCACCCCTCCACTTT; cdr3_aa: CASSPPEGNSPLHF
d_call: .; v_call: TRBV6-1; j_call: TRBJ1-3; clone_size: .; cdr3_nt: TGTGCCAGCAGTGAGATCGGAGGTGGAGACACCATATATTTT; cdr3_aa: CASSEIGGGDTIYF
d_call: .; v_call: TRBV7-9; j_call: TRBJ1-2; clone_size: once; cdr3_nt: TGTGCCAGCAGCACCCCAGGGTCCTATGGCTACACCTTC; cdr3_aa: CASSTPGSYGYTF
d_call: TRBD1; v_call: TRBV5-5; j_call: TRBJ2-7; clone_size: .; cdr3_nt: TGTGCCAGCAGCCCGACCCCGGGACAGCGAGGGGGGTACTTC; cdr3_aa: CASSPTPGQRGGYF
d_call: .; v_call: TRBV14; j_call: TRBJ2-2; clone_size: .; cdr3_nt: TGTGCCAGCAGCCTACGCGGGGGCCGTATAACCGGGGAGCTGTTTTTT; cdr3_aa: CASSLRGGRITGELFF
d_call: TRBD1; v_call: TRBV11-2; j_call: TRBJ1-5; clone_size: once; cdr3_nt: TGTGCCAGCAGCTTAGACACAGGGGGGGGCCAGCCCCAGCATTTT; cdr3_aa: CASSLDTGGGQPQHF
d_call: TRBD1; v_call: TRBV5-1; j_call: TRBJ2-7; clone_size: .; cdr3_nt: TGCGCCAGCAGCTTGGAACAGGGGAAACTCTACGAGCAGTACTTC; cdr3_aa: CASSLEQGKLYEQYF
d_call: .; v_call: TRBV11-2; j_call: TRBJ1-1; clone_size: .; cdr3_nt: TGTGCCAGCAGCTTTTTTGCGGTGAACACTGAAGCTTTCTTT; cdr3_aa: CASSFFAVNTEAFF
d_call: TRBD1; v_call: TRBV2; j_call: TRBJ1-1; clone_size: .; cdr3_nt: TGTGCCAGCAGTGAACAGGGGGCCATGAACACTGAAGCTTTCTTT; cdr3_aa: CASSEQGAMNTEAFF
d_call: TRBD1; v_call: TRBV4-2; j_call: TRBJ1-1; clone_size: .; cdr3_nt: TGTGCCAGCAAGAACAGGGGTACTGAAGCTTTCTTT; cdr3_aa: CASKNRGTEAFF
d_call: TRBD1; v_call: TRBV30; j_call: TRBJ2-7; clone_size: .; cdr3_nt: TGTGCCTGGGGGGGGACAGGGGCTACCTACGAGCAGTACTTC; cdr3_aa: CAWGGTGATYEQYF
d_call: .; v_call: TRBV30; j_call: TRBJ1-2; clone_size: .; cdr3_nt: TGTGCCTGGAGTGTAGGAGGTGGATATGGCTACACCTTC; cdr3_aa: CAWSVGGGYGYTF
d_call: .; v_call: TRBV18; j_call: TRBJ1-2; clone_size: .; cdr3_nt: TGTGCCAGCGCCAACCAAGCTCGGTTTGATGGCTACACCTTC; cdr3_aa: CASANQARFDGYTF
d_call: .; v_call: TRBV2; j_call: TRBJ2-3; clone_size: .; cdr3_nt: TGTGCCAGCAGTGACGCAGGGTATCATACGCAGTATTTT; cdr3_aa: CASSDAGYHTQYF
d_call: .; v_call: TRBV18; j_call: TRBJ2-1; clone_size: .; cdr3_nt: TGTGCCAGCTCACCAGGGGGGAGCTCCTACAATGAGCAGTTCTTC; cdr3_aa: CASSPGGSSYNEQFF
d_call: .; v_call: TRBV5-4; j_call: TRBJ2-5; clone_size: .; cdr3_nt: TGTGCCAGCAGCTTCAGGGGAGAAGGAGAGACCCAGTACTTC; cdr3_aa: CASSFRGEGETQYF
d_call: .; v_call: TRBV30; j_call: TRBJ1-4; clone_size: .; cdr3_nt: TGTGCCTGGACCGGGAGCGTAACTAATGAAAAACTGTTTTTT; cdr3_aa: CAWTGSVTNEKLFF
d_call: TRBD1; v_call: TRBV11-2; j_call: TRBJ2-5; clone_size: .; cdr3_nt: TGTGCCAGCAGCTACCAGGGGGCGGAAGAGACCCAGTACTTC; cdr3_aa: CASSYQGAEETQYF
d_call: .; v_call: TRBV5-1; j_call: TRBJ1-1; clone_size: few; cdr3_nt: TGCGCCAGCAGCTTGGTACCCTCTGGGCCGTGGACTGAAGCTTTCTTT; cdr3_aa: CASSLVPSGPWTEAFF
d_call: .; v_call: TRBV16; j_call: TRBJ2-1; clone_size: .; cdr3_nt: TGTGCCAGCAGCCAATCACTCGGGACAAAGCAGTTCTTC; cdr3_aa: CASSQSLGTKQFF
d_call: .; v_call: TRBV18; j_call: TRBJ2-5; clone_size: .; cdr3_nt: TGTGCCAGCTCACCACAGAACGGGGGAGAGACCCAGTACTTC; cdr3_aa: CASSPQNGGETQYF
d_call: .; v_call: TRBV28; j_call: TRBJ1-2; clone_size: .; cdr3_nt: TGTGCCAGCAGCACAGGGCTGGGGGGCTACACCTTC; cdr3_aa: CASSTGLGGYTF
d_call: TRBD2; v_call: TRBV28; j_call: TRBJ2-3; clone_size: .; cdr3_nt: TGTGCCAGCGAGCAGGGAGGGACAGATACGCAGTATTTT; cdr3_aa: CASEQGGTDTQYF
d_call: .; v_call: TRBV18; j_call: TRBJ1-2; clone_size: .; cdr3_nt: TGTGCCAGCTTAGAAATTAACTATGGCTACACCTTC; cdr3_aa: CASLEINYGYTF
d_call: .; v_call: TRBV19; j_call: TRBJ2-7; clone_size: .; cdr3_nt: TGTGCCAGTAGTACCGGTTCCCAGCAGTACTTC; cdr3_aa: CASSTGSQQYF
d_call: TRBD2; v_call: TRBV6-6; j_call: TRBJ2-1; clone_size: few; cdr3_nt: TGTGCCAGCACGGTGGCGGGGGTCCTTAATGAGCAGTTCTTC; cdr3_aa: CASTVAGVLNEQFF
d_call: TRBD2; v_call: TRBV28; j_call: TRBJ2-7; clone_size: .; cdr3_nt: TGTGCCAGCACCCGGGGGGGTACGAGTGAGCAGTACTTC; cdr3_aa: CASTRGGTSEQYF
d_call: TRBD2; v_call: TRBV19; j_call: TRBJ2-3; clone_size: few; cdr3_nt: TGTGCCAGTAGTATTGGGGGGGGCACAGATACGCAGTATTTT; cdr3_aa: CASSIGGGTDTQYF
d_call: TRBD2; v_call: TRBV27; j_call: TRBJ2-3; clone_size: few; cdr3_nt: TGTGCCAGCAGTTCGCGACTAGCGGGGGAAGATACGCAGTATTTT; cdr3_aa: CASSSRLAGEDTQYF
d_call: .; v_call: TRBV5-6; j_call: TRBJ1-1; clone_size: .; cdr3_nt: TGTGCCAGCAGCTCATCCGGCAGGGGCACTGAAGCTTTCTTT; cdr3_aa: CASSSSGRGTEAFF
d_call: .; v_call: TRBV7-2; j_call: TRBJ2-5; clone_size: .; cdr3_nt: TGTGCCAGCAGCTTACTGGGGGCAGAGACCCAGTACTTC; cdr3_aa: CASSLLGAETQYF
d_call: .; v_call: TRBV2; j_call: TRBJ1-3; clone_size: .; cdr3_nt: TGTGCCAGCAGTGAAGCTCCCCCCTCCCGCTCTGGAAACACCATATATTTT; cdr3_aa: CASSEAPPSRSGNTIYF
d_call: .; v_call: TRBV7-9; j_call: TRBJ1-1; clone_size: once; cdr3_nt: TGTGCCAGCAGCCTCCAGGGGAGGAACACTGAAGCTTTCTTT; cdr3_aa: CASSLQGRNTEAFF